This T cell receptor beta chain was sequenced in a study of blood T cell repertoires in COVID-19 (TCRdb year 2020). In the study overall: Collaborator samples came from the United States, Italy and Spain and covered acute and convalescent phases of COVID-19. The material from the prospective study consisted of cDNA or gDNA derived from T cells, B-cell-depleted T cells, or PBMCs. Subjects who had been exposed to COVID-19, were actively infected with it, or had recovered from it provided the deeply sampled blood TCRbeta repertoires that made up the dataset. The repertoires were released in a freely available public database meant as a resource for research on the immune response to SARS-CoV-2. The samples were drawn from two sources: the first 160 participants of the ongoing ImmuneRACE study, and fewer than 1,500 subjects contributed by 6 global collaborators. Nearly every sample came with metadata listing a de-identified subject ID, COVID-19 status, age in years and sex. Where available, HLA class I and class II types were taken from metadata supplied by the sample provider and were not determined by assay-based typing. What the authors observed across the whole study: Clinical and demographic metadata were provided uncurated, with the amount varying by source and participant.

Enrolling through a virtual design, the prospective study's participants ranged in age from about 18 to 89 years and lived across 24 United States geographic areas. In the prospective study, participants were assigned to cohorts based on the clinical history participants reported in a screening survey and a study questionnaire. Exposed participants were defined as having been in contact with someone with a PCR-confirmed or clinician-diagnosed COVID-19 case within 2 weeks of study entry. In the prospective study, whole blood, serum and a nasopharyngeal or oropharyngeal swab were collected from each participant by mobile phlebotomists. Additional blood draws and questionnaires over an approximately two-month period could optionally be provided by prospective study participants. Before DNA extraction, prospective study blood samples were shipped either frozen or at room temperature. The immunoSEQ Assay, a bias-controlled multiplex PCR, was used to amplify TCRbeta CDR3 regions from genomic DNA. In the paper's pipeline: Within the assay, amplification of reference gene primers was used to estimate how many nucleated cells each sample contained. To quantify the absolute abundance of each unique TCRbeta CDR3 rearrangement, sequence reads were collapsed and filtered. For each sample, productive Simpson clonality was calculated as the square root of Simpson's diversity index over productive rearrangements. Sourced from immuneACCESS, this table was stored by TCRdb with only in-frame sequences that have V and J called. A share of the clones is absent; for the studies checked, an unresolved V gene accounts for under half, and the remainder has no known explanation. V and J calls and clone size follow that table, whereas D and trimming were derived from the DNA. This sample gives nearly 300,000 clones in total; 89% of them show up just once. The leading ten clones occupy 2.9% of the sample.

On this clone: The antigen it recognizes is unknown. Qualities for individual bases were not recorded, and no much larger clone is one base off.

The cysteine opens and the phenylalanine closes a CDR3 of 15 amino acids. The retained sequence is limited to the CDR3, 45 bases, with the frame set at the first base. The junction shows trimming of 6 bases on V and 5 bases on J, and the gene matches do not reach 13 bases of it. CDR1 is given as SGHRS and CDR2 as YFSETQ, both from the germline V gene. This receptor was identified in a woman in her forties or fifties who had been exposed to COVID-19. The sequenced sample consisted of PBMCs or T cells enriched from blood (not recorded which). This sequence uses TRBV5-1 and TRBJ1-1, with 7 bases in between that match TRBD1. CDR3 protein: CASMIGQATGTEAFF. The base sequence is TGCGCCAGCATGATTGGACAGGCAACCGGAACTGAAGCTTTCTTT.